The rows below give T cell receptor beta chains drawn from one sample of a study of T cell responses to AZD1222 COVID-19 vaccine. Repertoires were generated with immunoSEQ multiplex PCR, while TCRdb's copy carries only in-frame clones and drops some. Of around 150,000 clones in the sample, 90% are singletons; the top ten hold approximately 6.2%. Sequencing was performed on peripheral blood, taken 28 days after the second AZD1222 dose. The source is an adult who received the AZD1222 COVID-19 vaccine. Each CDR3 is given with its conserved first and last residue. A D gene is named only where the DNA matches it firmly. Size is stated for part of the rows, as once, few or many counts, or as a class when the clone is expanded.

TRBJ1-1	TRBV6-1	NA	NA	CASSEGDRLNTEAFF	TGTGCCAGCAGTGAAGGAGACAGGCTGAACACTGAAGCTTTCTTT
TRBJ2-3	TRBV10-3	TRBD1	NA	CAIAGTGADSGGTQYF	TGTGCCATCGCCGGGACAGGGGCCGACTCAGGCGGTACGCAGTATTTT
TRBJ1-1	TRBV7-2	TRBD1	NA	CASSIPRGRGTEAFF	TGTGCCAGCAGTATACCGAGGGGGCGAGGCACTGAAGCTTTCTTT
TRBJ1-5	TRBV28	TRBD1	NA	CASSPPTGSNQPQHF	TGTGCCAGCAGCCCACCGACAGGGAGCAATCAGCCCCAGCATTTT
TRBJ2-5	TRBV6-5	TRBD1	few	CASSSWTGSQETQYF	TGTGCCAGCAGTTCCTGGACAGGGTCCCAAGAGACCCAGTACTTC
TRBJ2-1	TRBV3-1/TRBV3-2	TRBD2	NA	CASSQGPTSGGYNEQFF	TGTGCCAGCAGCCAAGGCCCAACTAGCGGGGGCTACAATGAGCAGTTCTTC
TRBJ2-1	TRBV7-2	NA	NA	CASSSHGGTVYNEQFF	TGTGCCAGCAGCTCGCACGGGGGGACAGTATACAATGAGCAGTTCTTC
TRBJ1-2	TRBV19	NA	NA	CASSTTGTTYGYTF	TGTGCCAGTAGTACGACCGGGACAACGTATGGCTACACCTTC
TRBJ1-5	TRBV12-3/TRBV12-4	NA	NA	CASSRSGRQPQHF	TGTGCCAGCTCCCGCTCCGGTCGTCAGCCCCAGCATTTT
TRBJ1-4	TRBV5-1	NA	NA	CASSTEGGSNEKLFF	TGCGCCAGCAGCACCGAGGGGGGGTCTAATGAAAAACTGTTTTTT
TRBJ1-5	TRBV19	NA	NA	CASSIFGDQPQHF	TGTGCCAGTAGTATATTTGGGGATCAGCCCCAGCATTTT
TRBJ1-6	TRBV28	TRBD1	NA	CASRTRQGVNSPLHF	TGTGCCAGCAGAACTCGACAGGGGGTTAATTCACCCCTCCACTTT
TRBJ1-3	TRBV7-2	NA	NA	CASSADSTSGNTIYF	TGTGCCAGCAGCGCCGACAGCACCTCTGGAAACACCATATATTTT
TRBJ2-3	TRBV24-1	NA	NA	CATSLSDTQYF	TGTGCCACCAGTCTTTCGGATACGCAGTATTTT
TRBJ1-4	TRBV19	NA	NA	CASSVPLLGNEKLFF	TGTGCCAGTAGTGTTCCTCTTCTCGGTAATGAAAAACTGTTTTTT
TRBJ2-1	TRBV24-1	TRBD2	NA	CATSDFTLGRGNEQFF	TGTGCCACCAGTGATTTCACGCTCGGGAGGGGGAATGAGCAGTTCTTC
TRBJ1-3	TRBV7-2	NA	NA	CASSLGGVSSGNTIYF	TGTGCCAGCAGCTTAGGAGGGGTTAGCTCTGGAAACACCATATATTTT
TRBJ1-5	TRBV6-5	TRBD1	NA	CASRGQGPSNQPQHF	TGTGCCAGCAGGGGACAGGGGCCGAGCAATCAGCCCCAGCATTTT
TRBJ1-2	TRBV11-2	NA	NA	CASSPRMGQGSEGYTF	TGTGCCAGCAGCCCGAGGATGGGTCAGGGGTCGGAGGGCTACACCTTC
TRBJ1-2	TRBV28	TRBD1	NA	CASTETGVYGYTF	TGTGCCAGCACCGAAACAGGGGTCTATGGCTACACCTTC
TRBJ2-1	TRBV27	NA	NA	CASREYGFGEQFF	TGTGCCAGCAGGGAGTACGGGTTTGGTGAGCAGTTCTTC
TRBJ1-2	TRBV6-6	NA	NA	CASSYGLYNYGYTF	TGTGCCAGCAGTTACGGACTCTATAACTATGGCTACACCTTC
TRBJ1-2	TRBV2	TRBD1	NA	CASGGQGAWDGYTF	TGTGCCAGCGGGGGACAGGGGGCGTGGGATGGCTACACCTTC
TRBJ1-1	TRBV28	TRBD1	NA	CASSTGGLSTMNTEAFF	TGTGCCAGCAGCACAGGGGGCTTAAGTACCATGAACACTGAAGCTTTCTTT
TRBJ1-2	TRBV5-6	TRBD1	NA	CASSLPGGYGYTF	TGTGCCAGCAGCTTACCAGGGGGCTATGGCTACACCTTC
TRBJ2-3	TRBV2	TRBD2	NA	CASKRFAGGTDTQYF	TGTGCCAGCAAGCGGTTTGCGGGAGGCACAGATACGCAGTATTTT
TRBJ1-1	TRBV28	NA	NA	CASSLRRTVNTEAFF	TGTGCCAGCAGTTTACGGAGAACGGTGAACACTGAAGCTTTCTTT
TRBJ2-2	TRBV10-2	NA	NA	CASSAYADRTGELFF	TGCGCCAGCAGCGCCTACGCGGACCGGACCGGGGAGCTGTTTTTT
TRBJ2-1	TRBV5-5	NA	NA	CASSLVGAKINNEQFF	TGTGCCAGCAGCTTGGTCGGGGCAAAAATAAACAATGAGCAGTTCTTC
TRBJ2-3	TRBV19	NA	NA	CASSPPQTRSTDTQYF	TGTGCCAGTAGTCCTCCTCAGACACGTAGCACAGATACGCAGTATTTT
TRBJ2-3	TRBV11-2	NA	NA	CASSPVRGSQTDTQYF	TGTGCCAGCAGCCCTGTGAGGGGGAGTCAAACAGATACGCAGTATTTT